A single sample gave rise to the 8 T cell receptor beta chains below, sequenced in a study of T cells in Graves' hyperthyroidism and ophthalmopathy. Amplification yielded TCR beta CDR3 regions, with RNA transcripts as the source. First-round RT-PCR of the TCR CDR3 relied on the HTBI primer set. TCRdb redid the calling of the multiplex PCR reads with MiXCR, one entry per CDR3 protein. This table holds roughly 500,000 distinct CDR3 sequences, about 20% found once. Sequences were obtained from blood. These receptor sequences come from a woman in her seventies with Graves' ophthalmopathy.

This clonotype turned up a few times. V usage is TRBV7-9 and J usage is TRBJ2-3, with 7 bases that match TRBD1. Germline-derived CDR1 and CDR2 are SEHNR and FQNEAQ (reference sequence). This CDR3 has 15 residues. With 5 bases clipped from V and 2 bases from J, the junction kept 7 bases outside the gene matches. The CDR3 loop is CASSDTGAYTDTQYF. The CDR3 DNA reads as TGTGCCAGCAGCGATACAGGGGCGTACACAGATACGCAGTATTTT. The full variable domain, in which reference TRBV7-9 and TRBJ2-3 provide the parts outside the CDR3, is DTGVSQNPRHKITKRGQNVTFRCDPISEHNRLYWYRQTLGQGPEFLTYFQNEAQLEKSRLLSDRFSAERPKGSFSTLEIQRTEQGDSAMYLCASSDTGAYTDTQYFGPGTRLTVL.

The rearrangement links TRBV5-6 to TRBJ2-7; D uncertain. Germline CDR1 and CDR2: SGHDT and YYEEEE. This CDR3 contains 14 residues. V gave up 5 bases and J gave up 7 bases, with 19 bases separating them. CDR3 sequence: CASSRKFAGREQYF. The CDR3 region has the DNA TGTGCCAGCAGTCGTAAGTTCGCAGGCCGTGAGCAGTACTTC.

The chain recombines TRBV2 with TRBJ1-6; the match to TRBD1 covers 8 bases. The V gene end was trimmed by 5 bases and the J gene end by 7 bases; junction bases not matched to a gene: 4. The CDR3 is 14 residues long. Germline loops: CDR1 SNHLY, CDR2 FYNNEI. The CDR3 bases are TGTGCCAGCAGTTCAGGGGGCTGGAATTCACCCCTCCACTTT. It codes for CASSSGGWNSPLHF.

In its sample, this clonotype was seen once. The gene calls are TRBV27 and TRBJ1-2, with 7 bases aligning to TRBD1. The CDR3 has 13 residues. The germline V gene has CDR1 MNHEY and CDR2 SMNVEV (reference sequence). With 5 bases clipped from V and 8 bases from J, the junction kept 8 bases outside the gene matches. Here the CDR3 DNA reads TGTGCCAGCAGTCAGGGGGGTAGAGGGGGCTACACCTTC. Its translation: CASSQGGRGGYTF.

The V gene is TRBV24-1, the J gene TRBJ2-5, with 11 nucleotides matching TRBD2. The CDR3 is 17 amino acids. Germline values: CDR1 KGHDR, CDR2 SFDVKD. V shed 3 bases, J shed 4 bases, and the junction held 9 bases outside the gene matches. This CDR3 is CATSDRASGRSRETQYF. Here the CDR3 DNA reads TGTGCCACCAGTGATAGGGCTAGCGGGAGGAGCAGAGAGACCCAGTACTTC.

The chain employs TRBV18 and TRBJ2-1, with D possibly being TRBD1 (5 bases). This CDR3 region has 16 residues. Germline CDR1 and CDR2: KGHSH and LQKENI. Deletions cut 0 bases from V and 6 bases from J, with 15 bases between. The CDR3 sequence: CASSPPQGPHVNEQFF. The CDR3 bases are TGTGCCAGCTCACCACCTCAGGGCCCCCATGTCAATGAGCAGTTCTTC.

This rearrangement joins TRBV20-1 to TRBJ2-7; no firm D call. The CDR3 contains 13 residues. Germline assignment: CDR1 DFQATT and CDR2 SNEGSKA (reference sequence). Trimming removed 4 bases at V and 2 bases at J, with 12 bases between. The CDR3 here is CSATRTATYEQYF. The CDR3 coding sequence is TGCAGTGCTACTCGGACGGCGACCTACGAGCAGTACTTC.

The chain has TRBV6-1 and TRBJ2-7, with D perhaps TRBD1 or TRBD2 (5 bases each). The V end lost 10 bases, the J end lost 0 bases, and 13 bases lay between the germline ends. Germline V CDR1 and CDR2: MNHNS, SASEGT. This CDR3 contains 13 residues. The CDR3 region is CAIGKDNSYEQYF. In nucleotides, the CDR3 is TGTGCCATCGGGAAGGACAACTCCTACGAGCAGTACTTC.